The 4 T cell receptor beta chains below come from one sample, sequenced in a study of shared clonotypes between healthy human individuals. Method: immunoSEQ multiplex PCR; TCRdb's copy keeps in-frame clones and lacks some. The sample holds some 1.4 million clones, about 96% seen once. Sequencing was done on a sample of naive CD4+ T cells sorted from blood. As for subset: CD45RA+ positively selected. These receptors were taken from a man younger than 45 in good health.

The chain combines TRBV29-1 with TRBJ2-1, with TRBD2 matching over 14 bases. Germline trimming cut 3 bases from V and 4 bases from J; bases unmatched to any gene: 2. Germline CDR1 is SQVTM and CDR2 is ANQGSEA. This CDR3 is 15 amino acids long. CDR3 sequence (DNA): TGCAGCGTTGAGGGACTAGCGGGAGAATACAATGAGCAGTTCTTC. Amino acid sequence: CSVEGLAGEYNEQFF.

The chain has TRBV29-1 and TRBJ2-6; 11 nucleotides line up with TRBD2. Trimming took 6 bases from V and 4 from J; bases not matched to a gene: 11. Germline V lookup: CDR1 SQVTM, CDR2 ANQGSEA. This CDR3 is 17 amino acids long. In DNA form, the CDR3 reads TGCAGCGTGGTTAGCGGGAGGGTCTCGAGGGGGGCCAACGTCCTGACTTTC. It translates to CSVVSGRVSRGANVLTF.

The gene calls are TRBV5-4 and TRBJ2-7, with no clear D. The length of the CDR3 is 13 residues. CDR1 SGHNT and CDR2 YYREEE come from the germline V gene (reference sequence). Trimming took 0 bases from V and 2 from J, leaving 6 bases between them. The CDR3 here is CASSLAPTYEQYF. The CDR3 DNA reads TGTGCCAGCAGCTTGGCCCCAACCTACGAGCAGTACTTC.

The chain couples TRBV5-4 to TRBJ2-7; a possible D gene is TRBD2 (5 bases). Germline values: CDR1 SGHNT, CDR2 YYREEE (reference sequence). The length of the CDR3 is 15 residues. V dropped 3 bases and J dropped 5 bases, with 18 bases sitting between them. CDR3 loop: CASSSGSSYLNEQYF. The CDR3 DNA reads as TGTGCCAGCAGCTCGGGATCTAGTTATCTAAACGAGCAGTACTTC.